The entry that follows covers one TCR beta chain sequence. Its antigen is not known. Libraries were prepared by immunoSEQ multiplex PCR; TCRdb keeps only in-frame clonotypes and omits some of them. The sample lists a few million clones; 90% to 96% were seen once. This record belongs to a study of shared clonotypes between healthy human individuals. The study, taken as a whole, reports: Non-shared clonotypes had lower generation probabilities than clonotypes shared by all four sorted-subset donors.

This CDR3 has 17 residues. V was clipped by 3 bases and J by 6 bases; unmatched bases: 11. Germline lookup yields CDR1 KGHSH and CDR2 LQKENI. Sequences were obtained from naive CD4+ T cells sorted from blood. Documented subset: CD45RA+ positively selected. V is TRBV18 and J is TRBJ1-6; the match to TRBD1 covers 7 bases. This receptor was taken from a man aged 18 to 30 in good health. The CDR3 region is CASSPLRGGGINSPLHF. For the CDR3, the DNA is TGTGCCAGCTCACCTCTTCGGGGAGGGGGCATTAATTCACCCCTCCACTTT.